This TCR beta chain was captured in a study of blood T cell repertoires in COVID-19. Study-level background: COVID-19 samples from acute and convalescent phases originated in the United States, Italy and Spain. T cells, B-cell-depleted T cells, or PBMCs supplied cDNA or gDNA.

Trimming left V 1 base short and J 2 bases short, with 15 bases between. The CDR3 consists of 15 residues. Germline CDR1 is SQVTM and CDR2 is ANQGSEA. Original processing methods: Researchers report that nucleated cell counts were estimated from reference gene primer amplification. Sequencing used immunoSEQ multiplex PCR; TCRdb keeps in-frame clones, though not all of them. V and J calls and clone size are those listed in that table; D and trimming were worked out from the DNA. The data show 110,000 to 150,000 clones, around 90% seen once. Sequencing was done on a sample of peripheral blood. The chain joins TRBV29-1 to TRBJ2-7; TRBD2 might be the D (5 bases). This receptor was obtained from a man between 65 and 80 years old with acute or convalescent COVID-19. The CDR3 spells CSVEGPTSSTYEQYF. CDR3 DNA sequence: TGCAGCGTTGAAGGCCCTACTAGTTCCACCTACGAGCAGTACTTC.